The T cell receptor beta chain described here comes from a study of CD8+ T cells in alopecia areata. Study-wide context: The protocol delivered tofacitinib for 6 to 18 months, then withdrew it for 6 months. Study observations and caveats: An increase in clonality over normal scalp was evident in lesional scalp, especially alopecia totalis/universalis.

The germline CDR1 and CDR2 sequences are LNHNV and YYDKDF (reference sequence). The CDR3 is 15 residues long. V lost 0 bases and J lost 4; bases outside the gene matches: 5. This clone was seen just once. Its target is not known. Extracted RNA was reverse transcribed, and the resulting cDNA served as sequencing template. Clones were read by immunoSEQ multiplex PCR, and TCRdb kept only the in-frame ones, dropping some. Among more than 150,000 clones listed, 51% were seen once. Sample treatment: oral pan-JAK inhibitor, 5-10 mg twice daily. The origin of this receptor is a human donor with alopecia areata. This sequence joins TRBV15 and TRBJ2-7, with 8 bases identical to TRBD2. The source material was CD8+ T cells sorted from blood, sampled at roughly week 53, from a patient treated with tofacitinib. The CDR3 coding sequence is TGTGCCACCAGCAGAGATTCTGGACTAGCATACGAGCAGTACTTC. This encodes CATSRDSGLAYEQYF.